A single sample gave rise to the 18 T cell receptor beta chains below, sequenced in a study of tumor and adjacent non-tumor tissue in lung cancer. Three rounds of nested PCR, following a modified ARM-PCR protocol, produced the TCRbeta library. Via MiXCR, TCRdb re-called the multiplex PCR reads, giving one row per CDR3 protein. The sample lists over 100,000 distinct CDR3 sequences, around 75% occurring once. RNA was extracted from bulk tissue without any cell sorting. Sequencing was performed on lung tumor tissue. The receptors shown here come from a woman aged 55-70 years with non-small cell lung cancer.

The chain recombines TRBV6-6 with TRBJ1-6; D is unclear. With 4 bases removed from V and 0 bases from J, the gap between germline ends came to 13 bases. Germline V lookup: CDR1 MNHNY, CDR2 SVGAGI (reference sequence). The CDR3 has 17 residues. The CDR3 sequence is CASSFEKENSYNSPLHF. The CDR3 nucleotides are TGTGCCAGCAGTTTTGAAAAAGAGAACTCCTATAATTCACCCCTCCACTTT.

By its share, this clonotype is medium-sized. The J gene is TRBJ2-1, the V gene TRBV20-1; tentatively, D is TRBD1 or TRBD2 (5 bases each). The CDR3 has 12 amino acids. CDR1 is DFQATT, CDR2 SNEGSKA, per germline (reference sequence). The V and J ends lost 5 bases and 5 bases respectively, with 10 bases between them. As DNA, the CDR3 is TGCAGTGCTTACGGGACGCACAATGAGCAGTTCTTC. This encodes CSAYGTHNEQFF.

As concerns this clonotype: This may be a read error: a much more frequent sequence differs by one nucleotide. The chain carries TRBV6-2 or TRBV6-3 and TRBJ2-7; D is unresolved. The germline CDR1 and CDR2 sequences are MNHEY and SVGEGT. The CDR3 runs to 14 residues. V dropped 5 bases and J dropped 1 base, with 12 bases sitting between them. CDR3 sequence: CASSTLGGSYEQYF. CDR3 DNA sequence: TGTGCCAGCAGTACCCTGGGCGGATCCTACGAGCAGTACTTC.

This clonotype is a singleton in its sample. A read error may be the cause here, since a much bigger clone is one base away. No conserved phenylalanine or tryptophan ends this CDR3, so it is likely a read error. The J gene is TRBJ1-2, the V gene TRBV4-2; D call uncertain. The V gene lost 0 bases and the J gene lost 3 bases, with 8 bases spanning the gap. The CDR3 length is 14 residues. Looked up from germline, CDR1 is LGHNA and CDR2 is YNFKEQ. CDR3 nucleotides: TGTGCCAGCAGCCAAGAGGACTGGGACTATGGCTACACCTTG. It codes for CASSQEDWDYGYTL.

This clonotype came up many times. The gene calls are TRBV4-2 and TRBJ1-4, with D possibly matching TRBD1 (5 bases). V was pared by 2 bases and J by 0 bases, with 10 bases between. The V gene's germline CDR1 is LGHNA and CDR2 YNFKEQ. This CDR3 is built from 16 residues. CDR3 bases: TGTGCCAGCAGCCAATCCCGGACATCAACTAATGAAAAACTGTTTTTT. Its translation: CASSQSRTSTNEKLFF.

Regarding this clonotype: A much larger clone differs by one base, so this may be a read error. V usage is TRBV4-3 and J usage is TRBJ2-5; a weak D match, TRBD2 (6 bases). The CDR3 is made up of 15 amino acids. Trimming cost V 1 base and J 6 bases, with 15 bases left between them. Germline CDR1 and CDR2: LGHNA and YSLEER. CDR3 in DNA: TGCGCCAGCAGCCAAGGAGGGGAGGTAGGGCAGACCCAGTACTTC. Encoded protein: CASSQGGEVGQTQYF.

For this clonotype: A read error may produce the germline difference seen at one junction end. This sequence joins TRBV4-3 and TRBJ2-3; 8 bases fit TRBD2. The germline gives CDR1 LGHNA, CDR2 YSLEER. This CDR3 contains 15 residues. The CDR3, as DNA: TGCGCTAGCAGCCAAGGGACTAGTTGGGCAGATACGCAGTATTTT. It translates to CASSQGTSWADTQYF.

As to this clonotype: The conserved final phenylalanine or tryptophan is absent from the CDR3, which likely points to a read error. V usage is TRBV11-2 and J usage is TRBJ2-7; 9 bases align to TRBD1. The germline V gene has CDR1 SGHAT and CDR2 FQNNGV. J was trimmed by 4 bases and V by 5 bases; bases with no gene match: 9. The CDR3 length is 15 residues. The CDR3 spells CASSPGSGQGYEQYY. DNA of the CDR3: TGTGCCAGCAGCCCAGGCTCCGGACAGGGGTACGAGCAGTACTAC.

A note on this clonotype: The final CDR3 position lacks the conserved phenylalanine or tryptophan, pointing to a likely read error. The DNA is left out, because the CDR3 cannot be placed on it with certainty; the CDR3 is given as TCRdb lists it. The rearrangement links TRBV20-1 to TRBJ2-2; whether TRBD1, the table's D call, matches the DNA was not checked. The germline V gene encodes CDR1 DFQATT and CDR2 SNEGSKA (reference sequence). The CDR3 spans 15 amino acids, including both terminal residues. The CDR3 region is CSARATGRETGEMFY.

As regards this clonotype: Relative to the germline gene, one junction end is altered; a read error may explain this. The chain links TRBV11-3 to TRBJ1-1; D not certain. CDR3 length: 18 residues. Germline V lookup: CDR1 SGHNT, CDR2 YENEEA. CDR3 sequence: CASSLIGSPGWMNTEVFF. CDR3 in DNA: TGTGCCAGCAGCTTAATTGGGTCGCCGGGATGGATGAACACTGAAGTTTTCTTT.

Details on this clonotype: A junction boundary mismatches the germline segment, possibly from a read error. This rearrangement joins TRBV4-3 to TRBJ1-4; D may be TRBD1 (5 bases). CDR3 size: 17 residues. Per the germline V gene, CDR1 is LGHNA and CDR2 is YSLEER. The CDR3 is CASSQDPYGGTNEKLSF. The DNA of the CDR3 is TGCGCCAGCAGCCAAGACCCCTACGGGGGAACTAATGAAAAACTGTCTTTT.

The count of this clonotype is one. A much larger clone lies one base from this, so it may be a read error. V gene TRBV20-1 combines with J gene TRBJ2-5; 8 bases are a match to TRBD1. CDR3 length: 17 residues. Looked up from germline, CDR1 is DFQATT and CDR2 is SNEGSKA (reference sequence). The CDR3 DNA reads TGCAGTGCTAGAGATTTCGTGAGACAGGGGAATGATGGGACCAAGTACTTC. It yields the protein CSARDFVRQGNDGTKYF.

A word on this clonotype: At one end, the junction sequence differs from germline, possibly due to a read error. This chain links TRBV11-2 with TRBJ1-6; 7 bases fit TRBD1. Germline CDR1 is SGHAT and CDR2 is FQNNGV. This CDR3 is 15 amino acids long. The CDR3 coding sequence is TGTGCTAGCAGCTTAGATATTGCAGGGGGGACACCCCCCCACTTT. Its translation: CASSLDIAGGTPPHF. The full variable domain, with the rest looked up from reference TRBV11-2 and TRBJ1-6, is EAGVAQSPRYKIIEKRQSVAFWCNPISGHATLYWYQQILGQGPKLLIQFQNNGVVDDSQLPKDRFSAERLKGVDSTLKIQPAKLEDSAVYLCASSLDIAGGTPPHFGNGTRLTVT.

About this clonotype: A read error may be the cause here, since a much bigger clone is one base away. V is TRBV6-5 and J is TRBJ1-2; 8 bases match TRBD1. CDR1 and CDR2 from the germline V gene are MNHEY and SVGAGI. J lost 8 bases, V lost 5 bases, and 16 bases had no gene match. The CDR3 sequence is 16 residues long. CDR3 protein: CASSGPGQASSYGYTF. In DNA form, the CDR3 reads TGTGCCAGCAGTGGGCCGGGACAGGCCTCTTCCTACGGCTACACCTTC.

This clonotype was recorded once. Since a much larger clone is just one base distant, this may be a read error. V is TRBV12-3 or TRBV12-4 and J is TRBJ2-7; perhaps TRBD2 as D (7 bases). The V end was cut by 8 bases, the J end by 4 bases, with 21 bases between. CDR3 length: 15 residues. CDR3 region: CASCWSGTHNYEQYF. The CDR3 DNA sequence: TGTGCCAGCTGCTGGAGCGGGACACATAATTACGAGCAGTACTTC.

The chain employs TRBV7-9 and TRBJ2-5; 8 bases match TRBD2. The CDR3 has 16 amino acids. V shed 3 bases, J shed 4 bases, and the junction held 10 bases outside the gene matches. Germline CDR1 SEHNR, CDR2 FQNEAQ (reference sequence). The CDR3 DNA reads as TGTGCCAGCAGCTTTAGCGGGGTGGCTCGCAGAGAGACCCAGTACTTC. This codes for CASSFSGVARRETQYF.

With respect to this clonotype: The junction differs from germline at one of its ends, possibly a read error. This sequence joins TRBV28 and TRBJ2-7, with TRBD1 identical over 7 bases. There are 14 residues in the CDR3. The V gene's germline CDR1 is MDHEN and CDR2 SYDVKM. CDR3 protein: CASSLVGQEYKQYF. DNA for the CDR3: TGCGCCAGCAGTTTAGTAGGACAGGAATACAAGCAGTACTTC.

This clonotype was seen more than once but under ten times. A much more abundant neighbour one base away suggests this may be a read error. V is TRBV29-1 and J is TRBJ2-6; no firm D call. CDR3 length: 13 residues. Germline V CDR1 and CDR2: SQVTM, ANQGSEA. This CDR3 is CNAMSSGANVLTF. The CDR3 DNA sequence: TGCAACGCCATGAGCTCTGGGGCCAACGTCCTGACTTTC.